A selection of T cell receptor beta chains follows, all from one sample in a study of blood T cells in healthy people across ages. In TCRdb, the 5' RACE reads were re-called with MiXCR into one record per CDR3 protein. The sample has 980,000 or so distinct CDR3 sequences; roughly 50% are singletons. Sequencing input: blood. These TCRs come from a man aged 25 to 40 in good health. CDR3s include the opening cysteine and the closing phenylalanine or tryptophan. Each record gives: V gene, clone size, CDR3 protein. Part of the rows lack a size; the others show once, few, many or a class for expanded clones.

TRBV6-2/TRBV6-3	.	CASSAPRRGLGNEQFF
TRBV29-1	.	CSVGRQGKSYEQYF
TRBV7-9	.	CASSFGDRPGANVLTF
TRBV29-1	few	CSAGRDSPYEQYF
TRBV24-1	once	CATSDPLAGDDNEQFF
TRBV5-1	few	CASSLDRGIGELFF
TRBV12-3/TRBV12-4	once	CASSRTGSEGYTF
TRBV6-2/TRBV6-3	.	CASRPRLGDRGTYGYTF
TRBV27	few	CASSFVTGGYEQYF
TRBV4-3	few	CASSQEADLASGEQFF
TRBV12-3/TRBV12-4	few	CASRYRQGESYEQYF
TRBV20-1	.	CSATRPDRVSDEQYF
TRBV5-6	.	CASSLYRSVEQFF
TRBV6-5	few	CASSYSKADYGYTF
TRBV20-1	.	CSARDGASSGNEQFF
TRBV4-1	.	CATSDSHNEQFF
TRBV28	many	CASSLVATGGEQYF
TRBV7-9	few	CASSARDNEKLFF
TRBV27	.	CASSLRLTGNQPQHF
TRBV28	.	CASSTGDRFGETQYF
TRBV9	many	CASSGGTGSYNEQFF
TRBV5-5	.	CAGSPGTLNTEAFF
TRBV7-2	.	CASSFYVLRDGSPLHF
TRBV4-1	.	CASSRGETGHPTMQYF
TRBV20-1	many	CSALLAKNIQYF
TRBV5-8	.	CASSRQNLGYTF
TRBV10-3	.	CAIRDSPSSPLHF
TRBV4-1	.	CASSQAPQGADEQFF
TRBV7-2	.	CASSPLAGVRNQPQHF
TRBV4-2	few	CASSQDLDRVNEQFF
TRBV7-9	.	CASSFGTGNDGYTF